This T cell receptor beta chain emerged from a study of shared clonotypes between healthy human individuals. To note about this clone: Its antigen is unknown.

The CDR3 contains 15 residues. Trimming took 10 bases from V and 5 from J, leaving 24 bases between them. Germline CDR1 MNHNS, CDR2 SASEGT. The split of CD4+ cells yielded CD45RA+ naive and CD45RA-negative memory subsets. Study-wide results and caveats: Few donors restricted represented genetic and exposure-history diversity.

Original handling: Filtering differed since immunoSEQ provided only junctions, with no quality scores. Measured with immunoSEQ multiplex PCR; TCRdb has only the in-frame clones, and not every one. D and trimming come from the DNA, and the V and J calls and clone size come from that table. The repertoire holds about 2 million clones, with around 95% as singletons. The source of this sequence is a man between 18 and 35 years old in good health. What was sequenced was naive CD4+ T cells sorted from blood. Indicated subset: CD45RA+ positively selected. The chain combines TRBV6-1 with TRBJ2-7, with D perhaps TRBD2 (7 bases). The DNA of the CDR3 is TGTGCCATTAAACTCGGGGGGACAACCTACGACGAGCAGTACTTC. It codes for CAIKLGGTTYDEQYF.